This T cell receptor (beta chain) was identified during a study of cytomegalovirus exposure and HLA in healthy donors (dated by TCRdb to about 2017). A note on the overall study: An earlier analysis of fewer than 750 of the donors reported 276 Gb of sequence data and 100 million to 120 million unique TCR beta sequences obtained from roughly 180 million T cells. Roughly 310 gigabases of sequencing data and tens of millions of unique TCR sequences were included in an early release covering roughly 600 HLA-typed donors. Of the roughly 400 genotyped donors, 81% were placed in the genetic ancestry cluster associated with self-reported Caucasian donors. The study was designed to test whether signatures of past pathogen exposure could be identified by cataloging public T cell receptors. The T cell repertoires of around 670 subjects were profiled by immunosequencing and related to cytomegalovirus serostatus. Along with the approximately 700-subject first cohort, a separate validation cohort of around 110 different subjects was used. To predict cytomegalovirus infection status, the study brought together high-throughput TCR immunosequencing, statistical association of individual TCRs with disease status, and machine learning. A later analysis re-examined previously published TCR beta repertoires from just over 650 donors and added high-resolution HLA genotyping to investigate patterns of TCR occurrence. In the later analysis, no new phenotypic data were used to find candidate immune exposures; instead, reliance was placed on TCR beta sequences and their occurrence across donors. An earlier analysis of 587 of the donors used high-throughput TCR beta sequencing to judge whether each TCR beta V gene segment behaved as functional or pseudogenic. Donor age, sex, ethnicity and CMV serostatus were compiled together with the repertoire data. Genome-wide SNP genotypes for about 60% of the 666 donors were used in a later genetic analysis, which treated that subset as a discovery cohort. All discovery cohort repertoires had been generated using a single sequencing platform. Both class I and class II loci were covered by HLA typing, at four-digit resolution. Typing coverage varied by locus: 629-630 donors for A, B, C, DRB1 and DQB1; roughly 500 for DQA1; around 610 for DPA1; 450 to 480 for DPB1. Because of strong linkage in the cohort, roughly five DR-DQ haplotypes were treated as single units for association and clustering. Among some 400 genotyped donors of the cohort, an average of approximately 240,000 unique TCR beta nucleotide sequences were sequenced per donor, around 18% of them non-productive.

The investigation overall reported the following: Linkage disequilibrium might explain the correlated functional status among segregating V segments, but an unknown experimental factor could not be excluded. Immune exposure information for the cohort was limited to CMV serostatus. Most CMV-associated TCR beta chains appeared to be HLA-restricted in a later analysis, and the HLA associations seemed to be driven largely by CMV exposure. In the study, around 150 TCR beta chains were listed as associated with cytomegalovirus. Across donors, most TCR sequences were observed very rarely, whereas some public TCRs were present in many individuals. The classifier was reported to diagnose cytomegalovirus status with high specificity and sensitivity in both the original cohort and the validation cohort. Because HLA typing was unavailable for some donors at each locus, only the typed subset was used in association tests. In a later analysis, the rate of TCR association differed among HLA loci, with DRB1 alleles having the most associated TCRs and HLA-C alleles having the fewest. V-gene and J-gene trimming of TCR beta chains was associated with a missense DCLRE1C variant in a later genetic analysis, and the association was replicated in an independent cohort. In this cohort, only TCR beta chains were sequenced, and detectable features were limited by the absence of alpha or paired-chain data. According to a later analysis, parvovirus B19, influenza, CMV and Epstein-Barr virus appeared linked to several top co-occurrence clusters. A cluster of highly shared sequence variants was judged likely to be a technical artifact of the sequencing pipeline. A further reported finding was that TCR beta sequences accurately predicted the HLA-A and HLA-B alleles for most subjects in the first cohort. In a later analysis, some 17,000 TCR beta sequences were associated with specific HLA alleles at a false discovery rate of 0.05. Strong co-occurrence of HLA alleles, especially DR and DQ, made assigning TCR associations to individual alleles difficult. In an earlier analysis of under 600 of the donors, most TCR beta V segments were observed in productive rearrangements about 87% or about 30% of the time, broadly matching IMGT annotations. The authors suggested that the approach could potentially be extended to other disease states and immunological phenotypes. In a later genetic analysis, fewer N-insertions in productive TCRs were reported among donors in an Asian-associated ancestry cluster than the roughly 670-donor mean. The earlier analysis of 587 of the donors excluded over 15 rarely observed V segments, including chromosome 9 orphons, because counts were too low. Some IMGT-functional V segments, including TRBV6-2 and TRBV6-3, could not be distinguished by the 87-base-pair reads and were therefore excluded. Roughly uniform sequencing depth across donors was assumed in presence/absence analyses, although this assumption may not hold. In a later analysis, HLA-associated TCR beta chains showed more clonal expansion and lower generation probabilities than non-associated chains that were equally common. In vitro tests confirmed that a few of the cytomegalovirus-associated TCR beta chains recognize cytomegalovirus antigens.

Library method: the immunoSEQ multiplex PCR assay. For the multiplex PCR, a mixture combining 60 forward primers for TCR Vbeta segments and 13 reverse primers for TCR Jbeta segments was used. The CDR3 region of rearranged TCR beta genes was amplified from genomic DNA by a multiplex PCR assay. On the Illumina HiSeq System, the amplified TCR beta libraries were sequenced as 87-base-pair reads. On the study's bioinformatics: In a later analysis, roughly 80 million unique TCR beta chains were counted across the approximately 670 repertoires, and approximately 11 million of these chains were shared by at least two donors. Raw reads were error-corrected and collapsed into unique sequences by a nearest-neighbor algorithm in which closely related sequences were merged to remove PCR and sequencing errors. Alignment of CDR3 sequences to IMGT reference sequences was used to assign V, D and J gene segments. Each retained sequence needed at least a six-nucleotide match to both a V gene segment and a J gene segment. A rearrangement was called productive if the CDR3 had no stop codons and remained in frame with V and J, and every other rearrangement was called non-productive. CDR3 was defined according to IMGT convention as the region running from the second conserved V-encoded cysteine to the conserved J-encoded phenylalanine. The earlier analysis of about 590 of the donors excluded sequences that lacked an unambiguous match to a single V gene segment. In an earlier analysis of some 590 of the donors, a V segment was called functional when productive rearrangements were above 56.7%, and segregating when the standard deviation between donors exceeded 5%. A statistical classification framework was built for diagnosing cytomegalovirus status from the catalog of TCR beta chain sequences. In a later analysis, V and J genes were assigned by comparing TCR nucleotide sequences against IMGT/GENE-DB human TR gene sequences. In a later analysis, CDR3 sequences and most-parsimonious VDJ recombination scenarios were assigned using the TCRdist pipeline. In a later analysis, every TCR beta chain was defined by the combination of its CDR3 amino acid sequence and its V-gene family, and reads without a unique V-gene family were dropped. A later analysis removed 500 to 650 highly shared, low-generation-probability nucleotide sequences to deal with suspected cross-contamination and a sequencing artifact. In a later analysis, a clonal expansion index for each public chain was calculated from normalized within-repertoire ranks of inferred template counts. A later analysis computed generation probabilities with a VDJ recombination model fitted to out-of-frame rearrangements, and checked the results against IGoR. A later analysis scored TCR-TCR, TCR-HLA and TCR-CMV co-occurrence with hypergeometric tests, applying a repertoire-size bias correction to TCR pairs. To estimate false discovery rates, a later analysis permuted the HLA or CMV assignments 20 times. In a later analysis, co-occurring TCRs were grouped using DBSCAN, with TCRdist sequence similarity added in when clustering inside HLA-allele-positive subsets. For co-occurrence clustering, repertoires with fewer than 30,000 or more than 120,000 public chains were excluded, along with about five repertoires with anomalous nucleotide sharing. In TCRdb, the immuneACCESS table is reduced to in-frame sequences with V and J assigned. These tables do not hold every clone; where another copy was compared, an unresolved V gene accounts for under half, and the others remain unexplained. The DNA gave D and trimming, while V, J and clone size come from that table. The sample table shows a few hundred thousand clones, and more than 85% are seen once. The ten largest account for roughly 1% of the sample.

Germline trimming: 3 bases from V, 5 bases from J; junction bases outside gene matches: 7. CDR1 and CDR2 were assigned from the germline V gene as SGHDT and YYEEEE. Spanning cysteine to phenylalanine, the CDR3 consists of 14 amino acids. The sequence is cut down to CDR3 DNA, 42 bases in frame from base 1. The cohort consisted of 650 to 850 healthy bone marrow donors. All cohort members were sampled while nominally healthy, although unrecorded immune exposures were likely present. The donor tested CMV seronegative, placing the donor among the 350 to 400 seronegative members of the cohort. A peripheral blood sample was provided by each donor, and peripheral blood mononuclear cells were used for TCR beta sequencing. Genomic DNA extraction from the blood cell samples was performed with the Qiagen DNeasy Blood Extraction Kit. Comment on this clone: Its antigen is unknown. Base qualities are not recorded, but no much larger clone differs from it by a single base.

This sequence originates from a young woman in good health and CMV-seronegative. The sequence is built from TRBV5-6 and TRBJ2-7; 8 bases in the middle match TRBD2. Specimen: PBMCs. The CDR3 reads as follows: CASSSPGLGNEQYF. The DNA is as follows: TGTGCCAGCAGCTCCCCGGGACTAGGAAACGAGCAGTACTTC.